The T cell receptor beta chain under discussion was sequenced for a study of blood T cell repertoires in COVID-19. Study summary: Sites in the United States, Italy and Spain provided acute and convalescent COVID-19 samples. From T cells, B-cell-depleted T cells, or PBMCs came the material, which was cDNA or gDNA.

In the authors' workflow: The assay estimated nucleated cells by amplifying reference gene primers. The repertoire was sequenced with immunoSEQ multiplex PCR; TCRdb's copy has only in-frame clones and lacks some. The DNA gave D and trimming, while V, J and clone size come from that table. This sample has approximately 230,000 clones, with about 85% found just once. Sequences were obtained from peripheral blood. The TCR was taken from a man between 18 and 29 years old with active or convalescent COVID-19.

CDR3 sequence: CASSRGGGTYEQYF. In nucleotides, the CDR3 is TGTGCCAGCAGCCGAGGGGGCGGGACCTACGAGCAGTACTTC. This chain joins TRBV11-2 and TRBJ2-7; D possibly corresponds to TRBD1 (7 bases). The CDR3 is made up of 14 amino acids. Germline lookup yields CDR1 SGHAT and CDR2 FQNNGV. Trimming stripped 5 bases from V and 2 bases from J, with 13 bases between.